This T cell receptor beta chain was observed in a study of PD-L1 blockade in urothelial cancer. Specified time point: peripheral blood 6 weeks after treatment start. Method: immunoSEQ multiplex PCR; TCRdb's copy keeps in-frame clones and lacks some. This table has just over 35,000 clones, roughly 84% appearing once. Per the germline V gene, CDR1 is MNHEY and CDR2 is SVGAGI. V shed 2 bases and J 7 bases; nucleotides not matched to a gene: 5. This CDR3 is 14 amino acids long. This clone came up once. The sequence was obtained from a man between 40 and 49 years old with urothelial cancer. The sample in question was PBMCs, obtained around atezolizumab (anti-PD-L1) treatment. The chain links TRBV6-5 to TRBJ2-1, with 7 bases lining up with TRBD1. The CDR3 DNA is TGTGCCAGCAGTTACGGCCCAGGGGGTAATGAGCAGTTCTTC. Residues: CASSYGPGGNEQFF.